The 13 T cell receptor beta chains presented below share a single source sample, sequenced in a study of beta chain features in type 1 diabetes. Antigens for these TCRs are unknown. Notes on the study in general: Type 1 diabetes patients showed a moderate but significant shortening of TCRB CDR3s in all four CD4+ subsets.

All of the isolated RNA was reverse transcribed, so expressed TCRB transcripts were sequenced. Here immunoSEQ multiplex PCR was the method, and the copy in TCRdb shows in-frame clones only, minus some. The sample carries about 340,000 clones, around an eighth recorded once. Sequencing was carried out using naive CD4+ T cells from blood. The receptors shown here come from a woman aged 18 to 35 with type 1 diabetes.

This clone was seen a handful of times. V usage is TRBV5-1 and J usage is TRBJ1-5, with 8 positions matching TRBD1. The CDR3 loop spans 16 amino acids. The trim removed 4 bases at V and 6 bases at J, leaving 12 bases unmatched. Germline V gene sequence: CDR1 SGHRS, CDR2 YFSETQ. The CDR3 loop reads CASSPTSGGAGQPQHF. DNA of the CDR3: TGCGCCAGCAGCCCTACTTCAGGGGGCGCGGGTCAGCCCCAGCATTTT.

This clone was found a few times. The rearrangement uses TRBV7-8 and TRBJ2-2; D is unresolved. Germline CDR1 reads SGHVS; CDR2 reads FQNEAQ. This CDR3 contains 14 residues. The germline V and J ends were trimmed by 5 bases and 1 base, with 8 bases remaining between them. The CDR3 reads CASSPRQNTGELFF. The CDR3 DNA reads TGTGCCAGCAGCCCACGACAGAACACCGGGGAGCTGTTTTTT.

This clone has more than one count but fewer than ten. The chain joins TRBV5-1 to TRBJ2-3, with unresolved D. The germline V and J ends were trimmed by 0 bases and 8 bases, with 16 bases remaining between them. The CDR3 covers 15 residues. From germline, CDR1 is SGHRS and CDR2 YFSETQ. Here the CDR3 reads CASSLDRVERGTQYF. CDR3 in DNA: TGCGCCAGCAGCTTGGACAGAGTTGAACGTGGTACGCAGTATTTT.

In this sample, this clone turned up a few times. In DNA form, the CDR3 reads TGCGCCAGCAGTCATCGGGGAGTCTTACCCCCTAATGAAAAACTGTTTTTT. Its protein product is CASSHRGVLPPNEKLFF. The chain links TRBV23-1 to TRBJ1-4; no firm D call. TRBV23-1 qualifies as an ORF whose function is uncertain. The CDR3 sequence is 17 residues long. V gave up 3 bases and J gave up 3 bases, with 17 bases separating them.

This chain joins TRBV6-1 and TRBJ1-2, with D possibly matching TRBD1 (6 bases). Germline V CDR1 and CDR2: MNHNS, SASEGT. Between the trimmed V and J ends, which lost 5 bases and 7 bases, there was a span of 8 bases. CDR3 size: 11 residues. CDR3 sequence (DNA): TGTGCCAGCAGTAACAGGGCTGGCTACACCTTC. As protein: CASSNRAGYTF.

This chain joins TRBV5-1 and TRBJ2-2; 13 bases align to TRBD2. Germline lookup yields CDR1 SGHRS and CDR2 YFSETQ. Losses at the gene ends were 0 bases for V and 6 bases for J; bases not matched to a gene: 5. The CDR3 length is 17 residues. The CDR3, as DNA: TGCGCCAGCAGCTTGGATTTGACTAGCGGGAGGTCCGGGGAGCTGTTTTTT. This translates into CASSLDLTSGRSGELFF.

This clone occurred a few times. J is TRBJ1-5 and V is TRBV7-2; D not certain. Germline V gene data show CDR1 as SGHTA and CDR2 as FQGNSA. The CDR3 contains 15 residues. V lost 4 bases to trimming and J lost 2 bases, with 12 bases between them. This chain's CDR3 is CASSSGRTGNQPQHF. The CDR3 bases are TGTGCCAGCAGCTCCGGGAGAACGGGCAATCAGCCCCAGCATTTT.

This clone was recorded a few times. CDR3 in DNA: TGTGCCAGCAGCAACCGGGATCGAGGGACTGAAGCTTTCTTT. It specifies CASSNRDRGTEAFF. This chain joins TRBV21-1 and TRBJ1-1. TRBV21-1 is marked as a pseudogene. The CDR3 loop spans 14 amino acids.

The chain couples TRBV7-6 to TRBJ2-1, with TRBD1 identical over 10 bases. This CDR3 contains 15 residues. CDR1 is SGHVS, CDR2 FNYEAQ, per germline. The V gene end was trimmed by 5 bases and the J gene end by 7 bases; junction bases not matched to a gene: 8. This chain's CDR3 is CASSNTGQGGNEQFF. The CDR3 DNA follows: TGTGCCAGCAGCAACACAGGACAGGGGGGTAATGAGCAGTTCTTC.

On this clone: Germline is not matched at one junction end, which may reflect a read error. The gene calls are TRBV30 and TRBJ2-3; 9 bases align to TRBD2. CDR3 length: 13 residues. Per germline, CDR1 GTSNPN and CDR2 SVGIG (reference sequence). CDR3 nucleotides: TGTGCCTGGAGTGTACAGGGAACTAGCGGGCCAAGTTTT. This sequence encodes CAWSVQGTSGPSF.

Here the CDR3 reads CAIGTVGNYGYTF. CDR3 sequence (DNA): TGTGCCATCGGGACAGTCGGAAACTATGGCTACACCTTC. This chain uses TRBV10-3 with TRBJ1-2; 7 nucleotides line up with TRBD1. The V gene's germline CDR1 is ENHRY and CDR2 SYGVKD. Germline trimming cut 8 bases from V and 2 bases from J; bases unmatched to any gene: 5. The CDR3 length is 13 residues.

In this sample, this clone turned up a few times. V and J are TRBV5-1 and TRBJ1-1; no reliable D call. The CDR3 has 14 residues. Trimming took off 4 bases at V and 2 bases at J, with 12 bases between the two ends. From germline, CDR1 is SGHRS and CDR2 YFSETQ. The CDR3, as DNA: TGCGCCAGCAGCCCGCAGGTTCTTAACACTGAAGCTTTCTTT. It encodes CASSPQVLNTEAFF.

This clone was observed a handful of times. This chain joins TRBV10-3 and TRBJ2-7; D gene uncertain. This CDR3 contains 14 residues. Germline V gives CDR1 ENHRY, CDR2 SYGVKD. Trimming took off 3 bases at V and 1 base at J, with 10 bases between the two ends. The CDR3, as DNA: TGTGCCATCAGTGACGCCGGAGTATCCTACGAGCAGTACTTC. Translated, it gives CAISDAGVSYEQYF.